This T cell receptor (beta chain) was sequenced during a study of beta chain features in type 1 diabetes. General study results and limits: For patients, the naive, central memory and Treg TCRB repertoires appeared more alike than for healthy donors. Among all four CD4+ subsets, Type 1 diabetes patients had TCRB CDR3s that were moderately but significantly shorter.

V shed 2 bases and J 5 bases; nucleotides not matched to a gene: 8. The CDR3 covers 15 residues. Per germline, CDR1 SGDLS and CDR2 YYNGEE. Expressed TCRB transcripts got sequenced, as all isolated RNA was reverse transcribed. Only in-frame clones appear in the TCRdb table, and some are missing; sequencing was by immunoSEQ multiplex PCR. The table has approximately 280,000 clones, approximately 15% seen once; the top ten hold around 0.015%. This clone was found a few times. Antigen unknown. The sample comprised naive CD4+ T cells from blood. The origin of this receptor is a young man with type 1 diabetes. V gene TRBV9 combines with J gene TRBJ1-2; 8 bases are shared with TRBD1. Here the CDR3 reads CASSVDGTGPYGYTF. CDR3 sequence (DNA): TGTGCCAGCAGCGTGGATGGGACAGGACCTTATGGCTACACCTTC.